These T cell receptor beta chains were read from a single sample in a study of T cells in Graves' hyperthyroidism and ophthalmopathy. Via MiXCR, TCRdb re-called the multiplex PCR reads, giving one row per CDR3 protein. The sample records roughly 640,000 distinct CDR3 sequences, roughly a sixth being singletons. The sequenced sample was blood. The origin of the receptors is a middle-aged woman with Graves' ophthalmopathy. Each CDR3 is given with its conserved first and last residue. The D gene is left open where the match is weak. Clone size is given for some rows only: seen once, a few or many times, or a class if the clone is expanded.

clone_size	d_call	v_call	j_call	cdr3_aa	cdr3_nt
few	.	TRBV7-6	TRBJ1-3	CASSLGAPYSGNTIYF	TGTGCCAGCAGCTTAGGGGCACCATACTCTGGAAACACCATATATTTT
few	.	TRBV29-1	TRBJ1-2	CSVETGRSPYGYTF	TGCAGCGTTGAGACGGGGCGGAGCCCCTATGGCTACACCTTC
many	TRBD1	TRBV20-1	TRBJ1-2	CSARTGALYGYTF	TGCAGTGCGCGGACAGGGGCCCTCTATGGCTACACCTTC
.	.	TRBV27	TRBJ2-7	CASAPGVSFTEQYF	TGTGCCAGCGCCCCTGGGGTAAGCTTTACCGAGCAGTACTTC
many	.	TRBV20-1	TRBJ2-1	CSAREGETGVRWDEQFF	TGCAGTGCTAGAGAGGGTGAGACGGGAGTCCGTTGGGATGAGCAGTTCTTC
many	.	TRBV2	TRBJ2-7	CASRRLSSNVYEQYF	TGTGCCAGCAGGAGACTCAGCTCAAACGTATACGAGCAGTACTTC
.	TRBD1	TRBV10-1	TRBJ2-1	CASSDTGTGGVFTYNEQFF	TGCGCCAGCAGTGATACCGGGACAGGGGGCGTGTTTACCTACAATGAGCAGTTCTTC
few	.	TRBV9	TRBJ1-2	CASSVSAIPGGYTF	TGTGCCAGCAGCGTATCAGCGATTCCAGGTGGCTACACCTTC
.	.	TRBV6-2/TRBV6-3	TRBJ2-3	CASSYNGLGGGDTQYF	TGTGCCAGCAGTTACAACGGACTAGGGGGGGGAGATACGCAGTATTTT
many	.	TRBV7-2	TRBJ2-3	CASSFGLVDVDTQYF	TGTGCCAGCAGCTTTGGACTGGTTGATGTGGATACGCAGTATTTT
once	TRBD2	TRBV5-1	TRBJ2-5	CASTLSGGASEWRETQYF	TGCGCCAGCACCCTTAGCGGGGGGGCCAGCGAATGGCGGGAGACCCAGTACTTC
.	TRBD1	TRBV27	TRBJ1-5	CASAWTGVQPQHF	TGTGCCAGCGCCTGGACAGGGGTTCAGCCCCAGCATTTT
.	.	TRBV30	TRBJ2-1	CAWSAGETQNEQFF	TGTGCCTGGAGTGCAGGGGAGACCCAGAATGAGCAGTTCTTC
few	.	TRBV12-3/TRBV12-4	TRBJ1-3	CASSVGLGGTTIYF	TGTGCCAGCAGCGTCGGTTTGGGTGGGACCACCATATATTTT
.	.	TRBV28	TRBJ2-3	CASSLPGRVTDTQYF	TGTGCCAGCAGTTTACCTGGCAGGGTCACAGATACGCAGTATTTT
.	TRBD2	TRBV19	TRBJ2-7	CASSWAGASYEQYF	TGTGCCAGTAGTTGGGCGGGAGCCTCCTACGAGCAGTACTTC
many	.	TRBV15	TRBJ1-5	CATSRDEGPQHF	TGTGCCACCAGCAGAGATGAGGGGCCCCAGCATTTT
many	.	TRBV30	TRBJ1-2	CAWSPRGKGYGYTF	TGTGCCTGGAGCCCCAGAGGAAAGGGCTATGGCTACACCTTC
many	TRBD1	TRBV20-1	TRBJ2-7	CSAKGTEPYEQYF	TGCAGTGCCAAGGGGACAGAGCCCTACGAGCAGTACTTC
many	TRBD1	TRBV28	TRBJ1-3	CASGTRTGAGNTIYF	TGTGCCAGCGGAACCCGGACAGGGGCTGGAAACACCATATATTTT
many	TRBD1	TRBV28	TRBJ1-5	CASSPRTGAYRNQPQHF	TGTGCCAGCAGTCCCAGGACAGGGGCCTATCGCAATCAGCCCCAGCATTTT
many	TRBD1	TRBV18	TRBJ2-7	CASSPGWDRVVEQYF	TGTGCCAGCTCACCAGGGTGGGACAGGGTCGTCGAGCAGTACTTC
many	.	TRBV2	TRBJ2-1	CASRRTYNEQFF	TGTGCCAGCAGGCGGACTTACAATGAGCAGTTCTTC
many	.	TRBV15	TRBJ1-5	CATSRETGVGQPQHF	TGTGCCACCAGCAGAGAGACGGGTGTAGGACAGCCCCAGCATTTT
few	.	TRBV12-3/TRBV12-4	TRBJ2-1	CASRYSGNEQFF	TGTGCCAGCAGATATAGCGGCAATGAGCAGTTCTTC
many	TRBD2	TRBV11-2	TRBJ2-1	CASSLGRTSGRSHNEQFF	TGTGCCAGCAGCTTAGGTAGGACTAGCGGGAGATCCCACAATGAGCAGTTCTTC
many	.	TRBV20-1	TRBJ2-7	CSASEVGTTYEQYF	TGCAGTGCTAGCGAAGTGGGAACCACCTACGAGCAGTACTTC
many	TRBD2	TRBV28	TRBJ2-7	CASNASGRTAYEQYF	TGTGCCAGCAATGCTAGCGGGAGGACGGCCTACGAGCAGTACTTC
many	.	TRBV3-1	TRBJ1-1	CASSTGLYTEAFF	TGTGCCAGCAGCACAGGGTTATACACTGAAGCTTTCTTT
.	.	TRBV20-1	TRBJ2-5	CSATLPKGEEIQYF	TGCAGTGCTACGCTCCCGAAGGGAGAAGAGATCCAGTACTTC
many	TRBD1	TRBV10-3	TRBJ2-5	CAIRDRAETQYF	TGTGCCATCAGGGACAGGGCCGAGACCCAGTACTTC
.	.	TRBV28	TRBJ2-4	CASSIRFFQNIQYF	TGTGCCAGCAGTATACGTTTTTTCCAAAACATTCAGTACTTC
many	.	TRBV11-3	TRBJ2-3	CASSLVGASTDTQYF	TGTGCCAGCAGCTTAGTCGGGGCGAGCACAGATACGCAGTATTTT
many	.	TRBV28	TRBJ2-7	CASSAQGRKYEQYF	TGTGCCAGCAGCGCACAGGGTAGAAAGTACGAGCAGTACTTC
many	.	TRBV20-1	TRBJ1-5	CSAEGEPGNQPQHF	TGCAGTGCCGAGGGGGAACCCGGCAATCAGCCCCAGCATTTT
few	.	TRBV7-3	TRBJ2-6	CASSRAGASSGANVLTF	TGTGCCAGCAGCCGAGCAGGGGCCAGCTCTGGGGCCAACGTCCTGACTTTC
many	TRBD2	TRBV12-3/TRBV12-4	TRBJ2-5	CASRGLGETQYF	TGTGCCAGCAGAGGACTAGGGGAGACCCAGTACTTC